One sample yielded the 12 T cell receptor beta chains listed below, sequenced in a study of shared clonotypes between healthy human individuals. Method: immunoSEQ multiplex PCR; TCRdb's copy keeps in-frame clones and lacks some. Here the sample spans roughly 2.2 million clones, 85% to 95% being singletons. Sequencing was carried out using naive CD4+ T cells from PBMCs. Documented subset: CD45RA+ positively selected. The receptors were sampled from a man aged 18 to 29 in good health. Some clones in this sample may be carry-over from other donors' samples.

This chain joins TRBV6-5 and TRBJ2-7; 8 bases fit TRBD2. Germline lookup yields CDR1 MNHEY and CDR2 SVGAGI. This CDR3 contains 16 residues. V was pared by 2 bases and J by 2 bases, with 8 bases of the junction left unmatched. CDR3 amino acids: CASSYGGSGTPYEQYF. DNA of the CDR3: TGTGCCAGCAGTTACGGTGGTAGCGGGACCCCCTACGAGCAGTACTTC.

The chain has TRBV5-1 and TRBJ2-1; D is ambiguous. This CDR3 is 12 amino acids long. Germline lookup yields CDR1 SGHRS and CDR2 YFSETQ. V lost 3 bases and J lost 5, with 6 bases in between. The CDR3 region is CASSWANNEQFF. The CDR3 bases are TGCGCCAGCAGCTGGGCGAACAATGAGCAGTTCTTC.

The chain links TRBV6-5 to TRBJ1-5; 7 bases are a match to TRBD1. The CDR3 covers 15 residues. CDR1 is MNHEY, CDR2 SVGAGI, per germline. V dropped 4 bases and J dropped 5; count of bases not matched to a gene: 8. The DNA for the CDR3 is TGTGCCAGCAGTTCCCGACAGGGTATCTATCAGCCCCAGCATTTT. This codes for CASSSRQGIYQPQHF.

This clone appeared a few times. This sample includes further DNA sequences coding for the same CDR3. The chain has TRBV18 and TRBJ1-1; TRBD1 agrees at 7 bases. The germline CDR1 and CDR2 sequences are KGHSH and LQKENI. V dropped 6 bases and J dropped 4; count of bases not matched to a gene: 8. The length of the CDR3 is 14 residues. Written as DNA, the CDR3 is TGTGCCAGCTCCCCAACCTCAGGGGGCACTGAAGCTTTCTTT. Translating it yields CASSPTSGGTEAFF.

This clone was counted a single time. This chain links TRBV28 with TRBJ2-1; 8 nucleotides agree with TRBD2. V lost 5 bases to trimming and J lost 4 bases; unmatched junction nucleotides: 7. Germline loops: CDR1 MDHEN, CDR2 SYDVKM. This CDR3 contains 15 residues. The CDR3, as DNA: TGTGCCAGCAGTAAGGCGGGAGGATTGTACAATGAGCAGTTCTTC. Translation: CASSKAGGLYNEQFF.

This clone was seen only once. This CDR3 is CASSSKSGVSGANVLTF. The CDR3 bases are TGTGCCAGCAGTTCAAAATCGGGGGTCTCTGGGGCCAACGTCCTGACTTTC. The V and J genes are TRBV2 and TRBJ2-6, with D perhaps TRBD2 (6 bases). Germline V gives CDR1 SNHLY, CDR2 FYNNEI. This CDR3 is built from 17 residues. V was trimmed by 5 bases and J by 0 bases, leaving 14 bases between them.

V and J are TRBV28 and TRBJ2-1; D may be TRBD2 (5 bases). Trimming took off 2 bases at V and 0 bases at J, with 8 bases between the two ends. This CDR3 comprises 15 residues. Per the germline V gene, CDR1 is MDHEN and CDR2 is SYDVKM. Written as DNA, the CDR3 is TGTGCCAGCAGTTTAAGCGGATACTCCTACAATGAGCAGTTCTTC. Translated, it gives CASSLSGYSYNEQFF.

The rearrangement uses TRBV2 and TRBJ1-5; no firm D call. This CDR3 contains 15 residues. V gave up 3 bases and J gave up 6 bases, with 15 bases separating them. The germline CDR1 and CDR2 sequences are SNHLY and FYNNEI. The CDR3 region has the DNA TGTGCCAGCAGTGATGCCCGGGGTCGGACTCAGCCCCAGCATTTT. Its protein product is CASSDARGRTQPQHF. Full variable domain (outside the CDR3, taken from reference TRBV2 and TRBJ1-5): EPEVTQTPSHQVTQMGQEVILRCVPISNHLYFYWYRQILGQKVEFLVSFYNNEISEKSEIFDDQFSVERPDGSNFTLKIRSTKLEDSAMYFCASSDARGRTQPQHFGDGTRLSIL.

The rearrangement links TRBV20-1 to TRBJ2-1; no definite D call. CDR3 length: 10 amino acids. Trimming took off 5 bases at V and 5 bases at J, with 4 bases between the two ends. Germline lookup yields CDR1 DFQATT and CDR2 SNEGSKA (reference sequence). The CDR3 reads CSAHDNEQFF. In DNA, the CDR3 is TGCAGTGCTCACGACAATGAGCAGTTCTTC.

This clone was found once. This rearrangement joins TRBV6-1 to TRBJ2-1, with TRBD1 matching over 7 bases. The germline V gene has CDR1 MNHNS and CDR2 SASEGT. Trimming cost V 8 bases and J 7 bases; bases outside gene matches: 8. This CDR3 region has 13 residues. The CDR3, as DNA: TGTGCCAGCGCCAGGGGGTTCGGAAATGAGCAGTTCTTC. Translating it yields CASARGFGNEQFF.

A note on this clone: Other DNA sequences from this sample encode an identical CDR3 as well. The J gene is TRBJ2-3, the V gene TRBV28; 12 bases map to TRBD2. Germline assignment: CDR1 MDHEN and CDR2 SYDVKM. V lost 5 bases, J lost 4 bases, and 1 base stayed unmatched. The CDR3 has 14 residues. CDR3 coding DNA: TGTGCCAGCAGTCTAGCGGGAGGGTCAGATACGCAGTATTTT. Protein product: CASSLAGGSDTQYF.

This rearrangement joins TRBV7-9 to TRBJ1-2, with unresolved D. The CDR3 loop spans 14 amino acids. V lost 2 bases and J 4 bases, leaving 11 bases between the germline ends. Germline CDR1 is SEHNR and CDR2 is FQNEAQ (reference sequence). CDR3 amino acids: CASSLFLQSYGYTF. CDR3 nucleotides: TGTGCCAGCAGCTTATTTTTGCAGAGCTATGGCTACACCTTC. The full variable domain, rest sourced from reference TRBV7-9 and TRBJ1-2, is DTGVSQNPRHKITKRGQNVTFRCDPISEHNRLYWYRQTLGQGPEFLTYFQNEAQLEKSRLLSDRFSAERPKGSFSTLEIQRTEQGDSAMYLCASSLFLQSYGYTFGSGTRLTVV.